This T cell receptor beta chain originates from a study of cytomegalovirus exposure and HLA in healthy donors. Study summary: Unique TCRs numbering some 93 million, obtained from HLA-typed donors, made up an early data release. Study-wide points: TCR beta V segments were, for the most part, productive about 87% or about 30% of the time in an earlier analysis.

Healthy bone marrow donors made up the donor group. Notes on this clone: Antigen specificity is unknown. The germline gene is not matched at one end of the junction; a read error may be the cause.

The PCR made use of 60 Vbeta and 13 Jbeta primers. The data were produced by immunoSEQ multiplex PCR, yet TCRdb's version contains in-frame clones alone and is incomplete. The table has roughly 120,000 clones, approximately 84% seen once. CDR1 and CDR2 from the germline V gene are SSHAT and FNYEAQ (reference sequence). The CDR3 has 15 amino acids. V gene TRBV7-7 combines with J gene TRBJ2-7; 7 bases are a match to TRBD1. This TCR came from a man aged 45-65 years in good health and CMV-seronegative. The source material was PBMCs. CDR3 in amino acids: CASSLPPDRTYEQYF. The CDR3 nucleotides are TGTGCTAGCAGCTTACCCCCGGACAGGACTTACGAGCAGTACTTC. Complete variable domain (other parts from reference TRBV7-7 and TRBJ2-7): GAGVSQSPRYKVTKRGQDVTLRCDPISSHATLYWYQQALGQGPEFLTYFNYEAQPDKSGLPSDRFSAERPEGSISTLTIQRTEQRDSAMYRCASSLPPDRTYEQYFGPGTRLTVT.